A single sample is the source of the 20 T cell receptor beta chains below, sequenced in a study of T cells in women clearing cervical HPV infection. Assay: immunoSEQ multiplex PCR; the TCRdb copy retains only in-frame clones and omits some. Its table lists approximately 32,000 clones. Sequenced: blood buffy coat. The source of these receptors is a woman between 18 and 70 years old with a cervical HPV16 infection that either progressed to CIN3+ or cleared (not recorded which).

To note about this clone: The read is 3 residues too short to cover the CDR3 end, so that end is filled in from the germline J gene. The chain links TRBV20-1 to TRBJ1-1; D unresolved. Trimming took off 3 bases at V and 3 bases at J, with 14 bases between the two ends. The germline CDR1 and CDR2 sequences are DFQATT and SNEGSKA (reference sequence). The CDR3 totals 14 residues. CDR3 sequence: CSASSDTWDTEAFF. The DNA read from the CDR3 is TGCAGTGCTAGTTCTGACACCTGGGACACTGAA.

Points on this clone: From the germline J gene comes the end of the CDR3, since the read stops 3 residues before it. The V call is TRBV10-3, the J call TRBJ1-6; 8 bases are a match to TRBD1. This CDR3 comprises 15 residues. Looked up from germline, CDR1 is ENHRY and CDR2 is SYGVKD. Trimming took 6 bases from V and 5 from J; bases not matched to a gene: 6. CDR3 DNA, as far as it was read: TGTGCCATCAGAGCCCAGGGGGCCGATAATTCACCC. Its translation: CAIRAQGADNSP. The full CDR3 reads CAIRAQGADNSPLHF.

Details on this clone: The read is 3 residues too short to cover the CDR3 end, so that end is filled in from the germline J gene. This rearrangement joins TRBV29-1 to TRBJ1-2; TRBD1 matches 7 bases. There are 13 residues in the CDR3. From germline, CDR1 is SQVTM and CDR2 ANQGSEA. The CDR3: CSVGQGQSQGYTF. Incomplete CDR3 DNA: TGCAGCGTTGGACAGGGTCAGTCACAGGGC.

Of note for this clone: One end of the junction is discordant with germline, which a read error may explain. The read terminates 3 residues before the CDR3 end, so the remaining end is supplied by the germline J gene. This chain uses TRBV15 with TRBJ1-5; 7 nucleotides line up with TRBD1. The CDR3 consists of 16 residues. Germline V gives CDR1 LNHNV, CDR2 YYDKDF (reference sequence). The CDR3 protein is CATSGDRVESNQPQHF. Incomplete CDR3 DNA: TGTGCCACCAGCGGAGACAGGGTAGAAAGCAATCAGCCC.

In regard to this clone: The read is 3 residues too short to cover the CDR3 end, so that end is filled in from the germline J gene. V is TRBV7-2 and J is TRBJ2-1, with 9 bases identical to TRBD2. V lost 8 bases, J lost 1 base, and 6 bases stayed unmatched. The germline gives CDR1 SGHTA, CDR2 FQGNSA. The CDR3 runs to 15 residues. The CDR3 loop is CASLGGGASYNEQFF. CDR3 DNA (partial): TGTGCCAGCCTAGGCGGGGGGGCGTCCTACAATGAG.

In the case of this clone: The read ends 3 residues shy of where the CDR3 ends; the end is completed using the germline J gene. The chain joins TRBV2 to TRBJ2-2; D might be TRBD1 (5 bases). Germline lookup yields CDR1 SNHLY and CDR2 FYNNEI. V lost 7 bases, J lost 4 bases, and 10 bases lay in between. The CDR3 has 13 residues. Incomplete CDR3 DNA: TGTGCCAGCAACAGACAGTCCACCGGGGAG. Encoded protein: CASNRQSTGE. In full, the CDR3 reads CASNRQSTGELFF.

With respect to this clone: Sequence at one end of the junction differs from germline and may be a read error. Sequencing ends 3 residues short of the CDR3 end; the germline J gene provides the rest. The same CDR3 arises from other DNA sequences in this sample as well. The chain employs TRBV19 and TRBJ1-3; D may be TRBD1 (5 bases). The CDR3 extends over 14 amino acids. Germline V lookup: CDR1 LNHDA, CDR2 SQIVND (reference sequence). The DNA read from the CDR3 is TGTGCCAGTAGATACAGGAGCTCTGGAAACACG. Residues: CASRYRSSGNT. The entire CDR3 protein is CASRYRSSGNTIYF.

As to this clone: The sequenced fragment ends 3 residues before the CDR3 boundary, so the rest is inferred from the germline J gene. This chain links TRBV19 with TRBJ1-6; 8 bases map to TRBD1. This CDR3 region has 17 residues. The V gene end was trimmed by 8 bases and the J gene end by 0 bases; junction bases not matched to a gene: 9. Per the germline V gene, CDR1 is LNHDA and CDR2 is SQIVND (reference sequence). Partial CDR3 DNA: TGTGCCAGTCGGGACAGGAGGAAGCGCTCCTATAATTCACCC. It encodes CASRDRRKRSYNSP. The entire CDR3 reads CASRDRRKRSYNSPLHF.

As to this clone: Coverage ceases 3 residues before the CDR3 finishes, and the germline J gene fills in the end. V and J are TRBV5-6 and TRBJ1-2, with D possibly being TRBD1 (6 bases). Germline CDR1 SGHDT, CDR2 YYEEEE. CDR3 length equals 15 residues. V shed 0 bases and J shed 0 bases, with 9 bases lying between them. CDR3 in amino acids: CASSLGTAANYGYTF. CDR3 bases read: TGTGCCAGCAGCTTGGGGACAGCCGCTAACTATGGC.

Partial CDR3 DNA: TGTGCCAGCAGCCAAGGGTCCGCGGGGAAAATTGAG. It specifies CASSQGSAGKIE. Given in full, the CDR3 is CASSQGSAGKIEQFF. The J gene is TRBJ2-1, the V gene TRBV14; TRBD2 might be the D (6 bases). With the read ending 3 residues before the CDR3 end, the germline J gene is used to fill in that end. CDR3 size: 15 residues. From germline, CDR1 is SGHDN and CDR2 FVKESK. Trimming removed 1 base at V and 9 bases at J, with 16 bases between.

Note on this clone: Coverage ceases 3 residues before the CDR3 finishes, and the germline J gene fills in the end. The chain employs TRBV5-4 and TRBJ1-1; 8 positions match TRBD1. CDR3 length: 15 amino acids. The germline V gene encodes CDR1 SGHNT and CDR2 YYREEE (reference sequence). V lost 4 bases and J lost 1; bases outside the gene matches: 6. CDR3 loop: CASSTGQGWNTEAFF. CDR3 DNA (partial): TGTGCCAGCAGCACTGGACAGGGCTGGAACACTGAA.

Note on this clone: The CDR3 end falls 3 residues outside the read, so it is completed with the germline J gene. The rearrangement links TRBV7-9 to TRBJ1-2; D is ambiguous. This CDR3 spans 15 amino acids. Germline V gives CDR1 SEHNR, CDR2 FQNEAQ (reference sequence). The sequenced CDR3 bases are TGTGCCAGCAGCTTAGGACTCACTAGCACAGATACC. It translates to CASSLGLTSTDT. The whole CDR3 protein reads CASSLGLTSTDTYTF.

Remarks on this clone: The CDR3 goes on 3 residues after the read ends, and that part is filled in from the germline J gene. The V call is TRBV23-1, the J call TRBJ2-3, with D unclear. TRBV23-1 is marked as an open reading frame, function uncertain. Between the trimmed V and J ends, which lost 11 bases and 6 bases, there was a span of 12 bases. The CDR3 extends over 11 amino acids. This chain's CDR3 is CALNEGDTQYF. The sequenced part of the CDR3 DNA is TGCGCCTTAAATGAAGGTGATACG.

Remarks on this clone: The read terminates 3 residues ahead of where the CDR3 ends, so the germline J gene completes it. The gene calls are TRBV18 and TRBJ1-1, with TRBD1 as a possible D gene (5 bases). CDR1 and CDR2 (germline): KGHSH, LQKENI. Trimming took 1 base from V and 1 from J, leaving 10 bases between them. CDR3 length: 15 residues. CDR3 protein: CASSPQGWGNTEAFF. CDR3 DNA (partial): TGTGCCAGCTCACCACAGGGGTGGGGGAACACTGAA.

A word on this clone: The read falls 3 residues short of the CDR3 end, and the missing part is taken from the germline J gene. V is TRBV2 and J is TRBJ1-2, with TRBD1 identical over 10 bases. Germline assignment: CDR1 SNHLY and CDR2 FYNNEI. This CDR3 comprises 14 residues. The CDR3: CASSRDRGKDTYTF. CDR3 DNA (partial): TGTGCCAGCAGTAGGGACAGGGGCAAGGACACC.

CDR3 bases read: TGTGCCTGGAGCGAAAACAGGGCATTGGATGGC. It is translated as CAWSENRALDG. The whole CDR3 sequence reads CAWSENRALDGYTF. The chain employs TRBV30 and TRBJ1-2, with a possible D match to TRBD1 (6 bases). The read terminates 3 residues before the CDR3 end, so the remaining end is supplied by the germline J gene. Germline V gene lookup returns CDR1 GTSNPN and CDR2 SVGIG (reference sequence). The CDR3 runs to 14 residues. V dropped 3 bases and J dropped 6 bases, with 17 bases sitting between them.

In the case of this clone: Read coverage stops 3 residues before the CDR3 terminus; the germline J gene supplies the remainder. The chain joins TRBV11-2 to TRBJ2-3; TRBD2 might be the D (6 bases). Germline assignment: CDR1 SGHAT and CDR2 FQNNGV. The V and J ends lost 5 bases and 0 bases respectively, with 12 bases between them. The CDR3 sequence is 15 residues long. The CDR3 DNA, read in part, is TGTGCCAGCAGCGCGGGGACCGCTAGCACAGATACG. It specifies CASSAGTASTDT. The whole CDR3 reads CASSAGTASTDTQYF.

Comments on this clone: The sequence runs out 3 residues before the end of the CDR3; the remainder is reconstructed from the germline J gene. The chain combines TRBV4-2 with TRBJ1-4; 9 bases line up with TRBD1. The V gene end was trimmed by 4 bases and the J gene end by 8 bases; junction bases not matched to a gene: 11. Germline lookup yields CDR1 LGHNA and CDR2 YNFKEQ. CDR3 size: 16 residues. The CDR3 is CASSPGQGGSQEKLFF. The covered CDR3 bases are TGTGCCAGCAGCCCGGGACAGGGTGGGTCCCAGGAAAAA.

In regard to this clone: The read terminates 3 residues before the CDR3 end, so the remaining end is supplied by the germline J gene. The V gene is TRBV15, the J gene TRBJ1-6, with D possibly being TRBD1 (5 bases). The V end lost 4 bases, the J end lost 6 bases, and 10 bases lay between the germline ends. The CDR3 runs to 14 residues. Germline CDR1 LNHNV, CDR2 YYDKDF (reference sequence). This CDR3 reads CATSILGGNSPLHF. CDR3 bases read: TGTGCCACCAGCATCCTCGGGGGTAATTCACCC.

In the case of this clone: The read ends 3 residues before the CDR3 terminus; that terminus is restored from the germline J gene. This specimen includes other DNA sequences encoding the same CDR3. The chain combines TRBV18 with TRBJ2-1; 10 bases agree with TRBD2. CDR1 and CDR2 from the germline V gene are KGHSH and LQKENI. Losses at the gene ends were 4 bases for V and 2 bases for J; bases not matched to a gene: 2. This CDR3 comprises 15 residues. The CDR3 loop reads CASSRTSGAYNEQFF. The sequenced part of the CDR3 DNA is TGTGCCAGCTCACGGACTAGCGGAGCCTACAATGAG.